This T cell receptor (beta chain) came from a study of blood T cell repertoires in COVID-19. The wider study: COVID-19 samples collected from the United States, Italy and Spain covered acute and convalescent phases. Sources were T cells, B-cell-depleted T cells, or PBMCs; the material itself was cDNA or gDNA.

Per the original data handling: By means of reference gene primer amplification, nucleated cell counts were estimated. Sequencing used immunoSEQ multiplex PCR; TCRdb keeps in-frame clones, though not all of them. For V, J and clone size, that table is used; D and trimming come from the DNA. The sample gives roughly 250,000 clones, approximately 84% of which show up once; 8% to 9.5% is in the top ten. The CDR3 is 13 amino acids. V was shortened by 3 bases and J by 6 bases, with 14 bases between the two germline ends. CDR1 and CDR2 (germline): SQVTM, ANQGSEA. This clonotype was obtained from a human donor in a cohort sampled during active COVID-19. V gene TRBV29-1 combines with J gene TRBJ1-2, with D possibly matching TRBD1 (5 bases). The specimen was peripheral blood. Written as DNA, the CDR3 is TGCAGCGTTGATGCAGGGTTGCTTGATGGCTACACCTTC. This sequence encodes CSVDAGLLDGYTF. Based on the CDR3 plus reference TRBV29-1 and TRBJ1-2, the full variable domain is SAVISQKPSRDICQRGTSLTIQCQVDSQVTMMFWYRQQPGQSLTLIATANQGSEATYESGFVIDKFPISRPNLTFSTLTVSNMSPEDSSIYLCSVDAGLLDGYTFGSGTRLTVV.